This is a list of T cell receptor beta chains from one sample in a study of early T cells in non-severe SARS-CoV-2 infection. TCRdb recomputed calls from the 5' RACE reads with MiXCR, one row per CDR3 protein. The sample carries 25,000 to 35,000 distinct CDR3 sequences, 5% to 5.5% recorded once. Sequencing input: whole blood. The receptors were gathered from an adult who was a healthcare worker with PCR-confirmed SARS-CoV-2 infection or an uninfected control (not recorded which). Both conserved end residues are part of each CDR3. A D gene is named only where the DNA matches it firmly. Not every row has a clone size; where given, it reads once, few, many or a size class.

D gene: .
J gene: TRBJ1-4
clone size: many
V gene: TRBV7-2
CDR3 protein: CASSQGRWQGSEKLFF
CDR3 DNA: TGTGCCAGCTCACAGGGCAGGTGGCAGGGAAGTGAAAAACTGTTTTTT

D gene: .
J gene: TRBJ2-7
clone size: few
V gene: TRBV19
CDR3 protein: CASSDRGGDYEQYF
CDR3 DNA: TGTGCCAGTAGTGACAGGGGAGGGGACTACGAGCAGTACTTC

D gene: TRBD2
J gene: TRBJ2-7
clone size: .
V gene: TRBV7-2
CDR3 protein: CASSSPPGLGSF
CDR3 DNA: TGTGCCAGCAGCTCTCCACCGGGACTAGGGAGTTTC

D gene: .
J gene: TRBJ2-1
clone size: .
V gene: TRBV7-8
CDR3 protein: CASSLEPLGGHEQFF
CDR3 DNA: TGTGCCAGCAGCTTAGAGCCGCTAGGAGGGCATGAGCAGTTCTTC

D gene: TRBD2
J gene: TRBJ2-5
clone size: .
V gene: TRBV6-6
CDR3 protein: CASSGEGGPPETQYF
CDR3 DNA: TGTGCCAGCAGTGGGGAGGGAGGGCCGCCAGAGACCCAGTACTTC

D gene: .
J gene: TRBJ2-5
clone size: .
V gene: TRBV6-2/TRBV6-3
CDR3 protein: CASSYHQPGQETQYF
CDR3 DNA: TGTGCCAGCAGTTATCACCAGCCCGGCCAAGAGACCCAGTACTTC

D gene: TRBD2
J gene: TRBJ2-1
clone size: many
V gene: TRBV10-1
CDR3 protein: CASTSGTSTNEQFF
CDR3 DNA: TGCGCCAGTACCTCCGGGACTAGTACCAATGAGCAGTTCTTC

D gene: TRBD1
J gene: TRBJ1-6
clone size: many
V gene: TRBV6-2/TRBV6-3
CDR3 protein: CASTRQGSFGSPLHF
CDR3 DNA: TGTGCCAGCACCAGACAGGGGTCCTTCGGGTCACCCCTCCACTTT

D gene: TRBD1
J gene: TRBJ2-7
clone size: many
V gene: TRBV11-2
CDR3 protein: CASSPTRAGGDEQYF
CDR3 DNA: TGTGCCAGCAGCCCTACAAGGGCAGGGGGCGACGAGCAGTACTTC

D gene: TRBD2
J gene: TRBJ2-3
clone size: many
V gene: TRBV28
CDR3 protein: CASSSLAGGPDTQYF
CDR3 DNA: TGTGCCAGCAGTAGTCTAGCGGGAGGCCCAGATACGCAGTATTTT

D gene: TRBD1
J gene: TRBJ2-7
clone size: many
V gene: TRBV27
CDR3 protein: CASTPLGTVPYEQYF
CDR3 DNA: TGTGCCAGCACCCCCTTAGGGACAGTACCCTACGAGCAGTACTTC

D gene: .
J gene: TRBJ2-5
clone size: .
V gene: TRBV6-1
CDR3 protein: CASSEAPRGETQYF
CDR3 DNA: TGTGCCAGCAGTGAAGCACCCCGGGGGGAGACCCAGTACTTC

D gene: .
J gene: TRBJ2-5
clone size: .
V gene: TRBV11-2
CDR3 protein: CASSLGAKETQYF
CDR3 DNA: TGTGCCAGCAGCCTCGGAGCGAAAGAGACCCAGTACTTC

D gene: TRBD2
J gene: TRBJ2-2
clone size: many
V gene: TRBV20-1
CDR3 protein: CSARDRGGGTGELFF
CDR3 DNA: TGCAGTGCTAGAGATCGCGGGGGTGGCACCGGGGAGCTGTTTTTT

D gene: .
J gene: TRBJ2-3
clone size: few
V gene: TRBV28
CDR3 protein: CASRRAGGGTDTQYF
CDR3 DNA: TGTGCCAGCAGAAGAGCAGGGGGGGGTACAGATACGCAGTATTTT

D gene: .
J gene: TRBJ2-3
clone size: many
V gene: TRBV7-9
CDR3 protein: CASSLSLDTQYF
CDR3 DNA: TGTGCCAGCAGCTTATCCCTAGATACGCAGTATTTT

D gene: .
J gene: TRBJ2-3
clone size: many
V gene: TRBV6-6
CDR3 protein: CASSRQGGTDTQYF
CDR3 DNA: TGTGCCAGCAGTCGGCAGGGTGGCACAGATACGCAGTATTTT

D gene: .
J gene: TRBJ2-1
clone size: few
V gene: TRBV24-1
CDR3 protein: CATSGGAGPTYNEQFF
CDR3 DNA: TGTGCCACCAGTGGGGGGGCGGGACCGACCTACAATGAGCAGTTCTTC

D gene: .
J gene: TRBJ1-1
clone size: many
V gene: TRBV28
CDR3 protein: CASSLPSNTEAFF
CDR3 DNA: TGTGCCAGCAGTTTGCCCAGTAACACTGAAGCTTTCTTT

D gene: .
J gene: TRBJ2-4
clone size: many
V gene: TRBV11-3
CDR3 protein: CASSPSQGPKNIQYF
CDR3 DNA: TGTGCCAGCAGCCCGTCTCAGGGGCCCAAAAACATTCAGTACTTC

D gene: .
J gene: TRBJ1-2
clone size: many
V gene: TRBV7-2
CDR3 protein: CASSRRPVYGYTF
CDR3 DNA: TGTGCCAGCAGCAGACGGCCAGTATATGGCTACACCTTC

D gene: TRBD2
J gene: TRBJ2-1
clone size: few
V gene: TRBV12-3/TRBV12-4
CDR3 protein: CASSRQREAEQFF
CDR3 DNA: TGTGCCAGCAGTCGCCAGCGGGAGGCTGAGCAGTTCTTC

D gene: .
J gene: TRBJ1-3
clone size: many
V gene: TRBV6-5
CDR3 protein: CASRRDILGRIYF
CDR3 DNA: TGTGCCAGCAGGAGAGACATTCTTGGGAGGATATATTTT

D gene: .
J gene: TRBJ2-4
clone size: many
V gene: TRBV27
CDR3 protein: CASSLSLAKNIQYF
CDR3 DNA: TGTGCCAGCAGTTTATCTTTAGCCAAAAACATTCAGTACTTC

D gene: .
J gene: TRBJ2-7
clone size: .
V gene: TRBV5-1
CDR3 protein: CASRYIEGDEQYF
CDR3 DNA: TGCGCCAGCAGGTATATCGAGGGGGACGAGCAGTACTTC

D gene: .
J gene: TRBJ1-5
clone size: many
V gene: TRBV6-6
CDR3 protein: CASSSEGYSNQPQHF
CDR3 DNA: TGTGCCAGCAGTTCCGAGGGGTATAGCAATCAGCCCCAGCATTTT

D gene: .
J gene: TRBJ2-7
clone size: many
V gene: TRBV19
CDR3 protein: CASSIGSTVTYEQYF
CDR3 DNA: TGTGCCAGTAGTATAGGCTCGACCGTTACCTACGAGCAGTACTTC

D gene: TRBD1
J gene: TRBJ1-2
clone size: many
V gene: TRBV29-1
CDR3 protein: CSVEGDRGLSEDGYTF
CDR3 DNA: TGCAGCGTTGAAGGCGACAGGGGGTTATCAGAGGATGGCTACACCTTC

D gene: .
J gene: TRBJ1-5
clone size: many
V gene: TRBV6-6
CDR3 protein: CASSYRDSNQPQHF
CDR3 DNA: TGTGCCAGCAGTTACAGGGATAGCAATCAGCCCCAGCATTTT

D gene: TRBD2
J gene: TRBJ2-3
clone size: .
V gene: TRBV10-2
CDR3 protein: CASKDSGRGTDTQYF
CDR3 DNA: TGCGCCAGCAAGGATAGCGGGAGAGGCACAGATACGCAGTATTTT

D gene: .
J gene: TRBJ2-1
clone size: .
V gene: TRBV7-8
CDR3 protein: CASSEASIPYNEQFF
CDR3 DNA: TGTGCCAGCAGCGAGGCGTCTATTCCGTACAATGAGCAGTTCTTC

D gene: .
J gene: TRBJ2-2
clone size: few
V gene: TRBV7-6
CDR3 protein: CASSLAQDTGELFF
CDR3 DNA: TGTGCCAGCAGCTTAGCGCAGGACACCGGGGAGCTGTTTTTT

D gene: TRBD2
J gene: TRBJ2-7
clone size: many
V gene: TRBV6-5
CDR3 protein: CASSYSRLAGGGSEQYF
CDR3 DNA: TGTGCCAGCAGTTACTCGAGGCTAGCGGGAGGTGGGTCCGAGCAGTACTTC

D gene: .
J gene: TRBJ2-7
clone size: few
V gene: TRBV28
CDR3 protein: CASSSGRAEAYEQYF
CDR3 DNA: TGTGCCAGCAGTTCGGGACGTGCGGAAGCCTACGAGCAGTACTTC

D gene: .
J gene: TRBJ2-7
clone size: many
V gene: TRBV10-1
CDR3 protein: CASLHRTAYEQYF
CDR3 DNA: TGCGCCAGCCTCCATCGGACTGCCTACGAGCAGTACTTC

D gene: TRBD2
J gene: TRBJ2-1
clone size: few
V gene: TRBV7-2
CDR3 protein: CASSLGAGLAWEQFF
CDR3 DNA: TGTGCCAGCAGCTTAGGTGCGGGACTAGCTTGGGAGCAGTTCTTC

D gene: TRBD2
J gene: TRBJ2-1
clone size: .
V gene: TRBV7-3
CDR3 protein: CASSLSTSGRSANEQFF
CDR3 DNA: TGTGCCAGCAGCTTAAGTACTAGCGGGAGGTCTGCCAATGAGCAGTTCTTC

D gene: .
J gene: TRBJ2-7
clone size: many
V gene: TRBV7-2
CDR3 protein: CASSLVIGGIDTYEQYF
CDR3 DNA: TGTGCCAGCAGCTTAGTCATAGGGGGGATTGACACCTACGAGCAGTACTTC

D gene: TRBD1
J gene: TRBJ1-1
clone size: .
V gene: TRBV10-3
CDR3 protein: CAISSPGQGGEAFF
CDR3 DNA: TGTGCCATCAGTTCCCCCGGACAGGGGGGTGAAGCTTTCTTT

D gene: .
J gene: TRBJ2-1
clone size: many
V gene: TRBV27
CDR3 protein: CASQTPLSFEQFF
CDR3 DNA: TGTGCCAGTCAAACCCCCCTGTCATTTGAGCAGTTCTTC

D gene: .
J gene: TRBJ2-1
clone size: many
V gene: TRBV6-4
CDR3 protein: CASSRAGTNEQFF
CDR3 DNA: TGTGCCAGCAGTAGGGCAGGGACTAATGAGCAGTTCTTC

D gene: .
J gene: TRBJ2-1
clone size: many
V gene: TRBV7-3
CDR3 protein: CASSPKGRNEQFF
CDR3 DNA: TGTGCCAGCAGCCCAAAAGGACGGAATGAGCAGTTCTTC

D gene: .
J gene: TRBJ2-5
clone size: .
V gene: TRBV11-2
CDR3 protein: CASSFVEAGYQETQYF
CDR3 DNA: TGTGCCAGCAGCTTTGTAGAGGCGGGATACCAAGAGACCCAGTACTTC

D gene: .
J gene: TRBJ1-2
clone size: many
V gene: TRBV7-2
CDR3 protein: CASSFQINYGYTF
CDR3 DNA: TGTGCCAGCAGCTTCCAGATCAACTATGGCTACACCTTC

D gene: TRBD1
J gene: TRBJ1-1
clone size: many
V gene: TRBV5-1
CDR3 protein: CASSNRGLSRNTEAFF
CDR3 DNA: TGCGCCAGCAGCAACAGGGGGTTATCGAGGAACACTGAAGCTTTCTTT

D gene: .
J gene: TRBJ2-2
clone size: few
V gene: TRBV11-2
CDR3 protein: CASSLVQGILGELFF
CDR3 DNA: TGTGCCAGCAGCTTAGTCCAGGGTATTCTCGGGGAGCTGTTTTTT

D gene: .
J gene: TRBJ1-2
clone size: few
V gene: TRBV18
CDR3 protein: CASSPVQGFGNYGYTF
CDR3 DNA: TGTGCCAGCTCACCGGTTCAGGGATTTGGGAACTATGGCTACACCTTC

D gene: .
J gene: TRBJ1-1
clone size: many
V gene: TRBV29-1
CDR3 protein: CSVYLPGRQTEAFF
CDR3 DNA: TGCAGCGTGTACCTTCCGGGACGGCAGACTGAAGCTTTCTTT

D gene: TRBD1
J gene: TRBJ2-7
clone size: many
V gene: TRBV7-6
CDR3 protein: CASSPGPGQGYEQYF
CDR3 DNA: TGTGCCAGCAGCCCGGGCCCGGGACAGGGCTACGAGCAGTACTTC

D gene: TRBD1
J gene: TRBJ1-5
clone size: few
V gene: TRBV7-2
CDR3 protein: CASSRGQSSNQPQHF
CDR3 DNA: TGTGCCAGCAGCCGGGGACAGAGTAGCAATCAGCCCCAGCATTTT

D gene: TRBD1
J gene: TRBJ1-6
clone size: few
V gene: TRBV7-2
CDR3 protein: CASSTDRGYSPLHF
CDR3 DNA: TGTGCCAGCAGCACGGACAGGGGATATTCACCCCTCCACTTT

D gene: .
J gene: TRBJ2-3
clone size: .
V gene: TRBV28
CDR3 protein: CASSPFSGDPDTQYF
CDR3 DNA: TGTGCCAGCTCCCCTTTCTCGGGGGACCCAGATACGCAGTATTTT

D gene: TRBD1
J gene: TRBJ1-3
clone size: many
V gene: TRBV18
CDR3 protein: CASSSEAGQRNTIYF
CDR3 DNA: TGTGCCAGCTCATCGGAAGCGGGACAGCGAAACACCATATATTTT